The 14 T cell receptor beta chains listed next were all sequenced from one sample in a study of T cells expressing NK-cell markers. TCRdb processed the 5' RACE reads again and assigns one entry to each CDR3 protein, with no DNA. This sample's clone table lists approximately 110,000 distinct CDR3 sequences. Specimen: blood T cells: a sorted CD56 or NKG2C T cell subset, CD4+ or CD8+ T cells, or bulk PBMC T cells (not recorded which). The source is a woman aged 18 to 75 in good health.

The genes are TRBV11-2 and TRBJ2-1; TCRdb designates TRBD2, a call that cannot be tested without DNA. Germline CDR1 SGHAT, CDR2 FQNNGV. This CDR3 is built from 11 residues. Here the CDR3 reads CAILTSTEQFF.

The rearrangement links TRBV9 to TRBJ2-1; TCRdb's assignment of TRBD1 cannot be checked, as there is no DNA. The CDR3 is 15 residues long. From germline, CDR1 is SGDLS and CDR2 YYNGEE. The CDR3 is CASSVGGDSYNEQFF. Drawing the rest from reference TRBV9 and TRBJ2-1, the complete variable domain is DSGVTQTPKHLITATGQRVTLRCSPRSGDLSVYWYQQSLDQGLQFLIQYYNGEERAKGNILERFSAQQFPDLHSELNLSSLELGDSALYFCASSVGGDSYNEQFFGPGTRLTVL.

The chain combines TRBV5-1 with TRBJ1-1; TCRdb gives TRBD1 as the D gene, but with no DNA this cannot be confirmed. This CDR3 has 15 amino acids. CDR1 is SGHRS and CDR2 is YFSETQ in the germline V gene. This chain's CDR3 is CASSAGTGGYIEAFF.

V and J are TRBV5-4 and TRBJ2-2; lacking DNA, the TRBD1 call made by TCRdb goes unchecked. The germline gives CDR1 SGHNT, CDR2 YYREEE (reference sequence). The length of the CDR3 is 12 residues. The CDR3 sequence: CASPGNTGELFF.

CDR3 region: CASSPATGNTEAFF. The chain combines TRBV7-2 with TRBJ1-1. The CDR3 has 14 amino acids. Germline loops: CDR1 SGHTA, CDR2 FQGNSA. Full variable domain (remainder filled in from reference TRBV7-2 and TRBJ1-1): GAGVSQSPSNKVTEKGKDVELRCDPISGHTALYWYRQSLGQGLEFLIYFQGNSAPDKSGLPSDRFSAERTGGSVSTLTIQRTQQEDSAVYLCASSPATGNTEAFFGQGTRLTVV.

The chain links TRBV12-3 or TRBV12-4 to TRBJ2-2. This CDR3 comprises 12 residues. The CDR3 here is CASTKAPGELFF.

The chain uses TRBV11-2 and TRBJ2-7; the TCRdb call, TRBD1, lacks DNA for checking. Germline V gives CDR1 SGHAT, CDR2 FQNNGV. The CDR3 contains 14 residues. CDR3 sequence: CASIGQGETYEQYF.

The genes are TRBV15 and TRBJ2-3; TCRdb designates TRBD1, a call that cannot be tested without DNA. Germline values: CDR1 LNHNV, CDR2 YYDKDF (reference sequence). The CDR3 contains 16 residues. The chain's CDR3 is CATSSGGTPSTDTQYF.

The V gene is TRBV10-3, the J gene TRBJ2-5. Germline V lookup: CDR1 ENHRY, CDR2 SYGVKD. The CDR3 spans 15 residues. CDR3 residues: CAISDGYVTQETQYF.

The CDR3 sequence: CASTRTSTPDTQYF. The rearrangement joins TRBV6-2 or TRBV6-3 to TRBJ2-3. Looked up from germline, CDR1 is MNHEY and CDR2 is SVGEGT. The CDR3 has 14 amino acids.

This rearrangement joins TRBV6-6 to TRBJ1-1. Germline-derived CDR1 and CDR2 are MNHNY and SVGAGI (reference sequence). CDR3 length: 12 amino acids. CDR3 loop: CASVAMNTEAFF.

V and J are TRBV29-1 and TRBJ2-1; TCRdb calls TRBD1, which cannot be checked without DNA. The germline V gene has CDR1 SQVTM and CDR2 ANQGSEA. CDR3 size: 15 residues. This CDR3 is CSVLTGSSSYNEQFF.

This chain connects TRBV19 to TRBJ2-1; lacking DNA, the TRBD2 call made by TCRdb goes unchecked. This CDR3 comprises 11 residues. CDR1 and CDR2 from the germline V gene are LNHDA and SQIVND (reference sequence). CDR3 residues: CASLGGRGMFF.

The chain couples TRBV5-1 to TRBJ2-7. Germline V gives CDR1 SGHRS, CDR2 YFSETQ. CDR3 length: 15 residues. Here the CDR3 reads CASSLAFGSPYEQYF.